The 25 T cell receptor beta chains below were found in one sample sequenced in a study of blood T cell repertoires in COVID-19. Generated by immunoSEQ multiplex PCR, the TCRdb table keeps only in-frame clones and is missing some. The sample gives 250,000 to 300,000 clones, roughly 88% of which show up once; over 1.5% is in the top ten. The sequenced sample consisted of PBMCs or T cells enriched from blood (not recorded which). All receptors come from a woman in her fifties or sixties who had recovered from COVID-19.

This chain connects TRBV27 to TRBJ2-7, with a tentative D call TRBD1 (5 bases). The CDR3 spans 13 residues. Germline loops: CDR1 MNHEY, CDR2 SMNVEV (reference sequence). V was shortened by 8 bases and J by 0 bases, with 11 bases between the two germline ends. In nucleotides, the CDR3 is TGTGCCAGCCACCGCCAGGGCTCCTACGAGCAGTACTTC. Its protein is CASHRQGSYEQYF.

V gene TRBV9 combines with J gene TRBJ2-1; 7 nucleotides agree with TRBD1. The CDR3 totals 14 residues. Germline CDR1 SGDLS, CDR2 YYNGEE. Losses at the gene ends were 3 bases for V and 3 bases for J; bases not matched to a gene: 3. The CDR3 DNA reads as TGTGCCAGCAGCGCACGGGACAGCTACAATGAGCAGTTCTTC. It yields the protein CASSARDSYNEQFF.

The V gene is TRBV25-1, the J gene TRBJ2-1; 11 bases match TRBD2. The CDR3 totals 17 residues. Germline V gene sequence: CDR1 MGHDK, CDR2 SYGVNS. V trimming: 4 bases; J trimming: 4 bases; junction bases outside the gene matches: 9. CDR3 protein: CASSAPTSGIHYNEQFF. In nucleotides, the CDR3 is TGTGCCAGCAGTGCCCCGACTAGCGGGATCCATTACAATGAGCAGTTCTTC.

This clone was seen more than once but under ten times. V is TRBV18 and J is TRBJ1-3; 7 bases fit TRBD1. This CDR3 comprises 16 residues. J lost 2 bases, V lost 6 bases, and 10 bases had no gene match. The germline V gene encodes CDR1 KGHSH and CDR2 LQKENI. The CDR3 spells CASSPYEGAPGNTIYF. Here the CDR3 DNA reads TGTGCCAGCTCGCCATACGAGGGGGCCCCTGGAAACACCATATATTTT.

J is TRBJ2-7 and V is TRBV28; tentatively, D is TRBD1 (5 bases). V lost 3 bases and J lost 3, with 15 bases in between. The germline V gene encodes CDR1 MDHEN and CDR2 SYDVKM. The CDR3 has 15 amino acids. The CDR3 DNA reads TGTGCCAGCAGTTTCGCAATGGACAATGGCTACGAGCAGTACTTC. This gives the protein CASSFAMDNGYEQYF.

The chain is built from TRBV7-9 and TRBJ1-3; tentatively, D is TRBD1 (5 bases). V was pared by 2 bases and J by 2 bases, with 7 bases between. The CDR3 sequence is 14 residues long. Looked up from germline, CDR1 is SEHNR and CDR2 is FQNEAQ (reference sequence). The CDR3 is CASSLRTPGNTIYF. Written as DNA, the CDR3 is TGTGCCAGCAGCTTACGGACACCTGGAAACACCATATATTTT.

The chain recombines TRBV5-1 with TRBJ1-2, with TRBD1 matching 8 bases. The CDR3 consists of 15 residues. J was trimmed by 8 bases and V by 1 base; bases with no gene match: 10. CDR1 and CDR2 (germline): SGHRS, YFSETQ. The CDR3 coding sequence is TGCGCCAGCAGCTTGCTGACAGGGGAGGCGATCGGCTACACCTTC. Protein: CASSLLTGEAIGYTF.

This rearrangement joins TRBV19 to TRBJ2-1, with 11 bases identical to TRBD2. Germline assignment: CDR1 LNHDA and CDR2 SQIVND (reference sequence). With V trimmed by 2 bases and J by 7 bases, 7 bases remained unmatched. The CDR3 has 16 amino acids. The CDR3 here is CASSISLAGGYNEQFF. The CDR3 DNA reads TGTGCCAGTAGTATATCCCTAGCGGGAGGTTATAATGAGCAGTTCTTC.

The V and J genes are TRBV5-1 and TRBJ2-3; unclear D gene. Trimming stripped 1 base from V and 4 bases from J, with 13 bases between. The CDR3 has 15 residues. Germline V CDR1 and CDR2: SGHRS, YFSETQ. CDR3 amino acids: CASSLSDFLADTQYF. The DNA of the CDR3 is TGCGCCAGCAGCTTGAGCGACTTTCTAGCAGATACGCAGTATTTT. Complete variable domain (other parts from reference TRBV5-1 and TRBJ2-3): KAGVTQTPRYLIKTRGQQVTLSCSPISGHRSVSWYQQTPGQGLQFLFEYFSETQRNKGNFPGRFSGRQFSNSRSEMNVSTLELGDSALYLCASSLSDFLADTQYFGPGTRLTVL.

This clone was seen just once. The chain is built from TRBV6-5 and TRBJ1-5, with D perhaps matching TRBD1 (5 bases). V was clipped by 7 bases and J by 7 bases, with 11 bases between them. The CDR3 has 12 amino acids. Germline V gives CDR1 MNHEY, CDR2 SVGAGI. CDR3 sequence: CASTPGQQPQHF. CDR3 DNA sequence: TGTGCCAGCACCCCAGGGCAACAGCCCCAGCATTTT.

The V call is TRBV4-1, the J call TRBJ2-7; the match to TRBD2 covers 14 bases. The CDR3 consists of 15 residues. J gave up 3 bases and V 3 bases, and 1 base lay outside the gene matches. CDR1 MGHRA and CDR2 YSYEKL come from the germline V gene. Written as DNA, the CDR3 is TGCGCCAGCAGCCAGACTAGCGGGAGGGACTACGAGCAGTACTTC. It yields the protein CASSQTSGRDYEQYF.

This clone is a singleton in its sample. V gene TRBV28 combines with J gene TRBJ2-1, with 13 bases that match TRBD2. V dropped 5 bases and J dropped 4; count of bases not matched to a gene: 11. Germline lookup yields CDR1 MDHEN and CDR2 SYDVKM. The CDR3 has 18 amino acids. The CDR3 DNA follows: TGTGCCAGCAGTAAACTAGCGGGAGGGGTAAGGCCGTACAATGAGCAGTTCTTC. Translating gives CASSKLAGGVRPYNEQFF.

The chain is built from TRBV7-9 and TRBJ2-1; 13 positions agree with TRBD2. There are 18 residues in the CDR3. The V gene's germline CDR1 is SEHNR and CDR2 FQNEAQ (reference sequence). V was clipped by 3 bases and J by 2 bases; unmatched bases: 7. This chain's CDR3 is CASSLGTSGIPTYNEQFF. CDR3 DNA sequence: TGTGCCAGCAGCTTGGGGACTAGCGGGATTCCCACCTACAATGAGCAGTTCTTC.

The J gene is TRBJ1-5, the V gene TRBV30, with D unresolved. Per the germline V gene, CDR1 is GTSNPN and CDR2 is SVGIG (reference sequence). CDR3 length equals 13 residues. V lost 3 bases, J lost 8 bases, and 14 bases lay in between. CDR3 sequence: CAWSAHGMEPQHF. Written as DNA, the CDR3 is TGTGCCTGGAGCGCACATGGTATGGAGCCCCAGCATTTT.

This rearrangement joins TRBV4-2 to TRBJ2-2, with D possibly TRBD2 on 6 matching bases. V was shortened by 0 bases and J by 2 bases, with 13 bases between the two germline ends. The CDR3 length is 17 residues. Germline lookup yields CDR1 LGHNA and CDR2 YNFKEQ. This chain's CDR3 is CASSQDGRTINTGELFF. CDR3 bases: TGTGCCAGCAGCCAAGATGGGAGGACTATTAACACCGGGGAGCTGTTTTTT.

J is TRBJ1-3 and V is TRBV19; TRBD1 agrees at 7 bases. Germline V gene sequence: CDR1 LNHDA, CDR2 SQIVND (reference sequence). J lost 3 bases, V lost 7 bases, and 18 bases had no gene match. The CDR3 loop spans 18 amino acids. The chain's CDR3 is CASILTGSASEDGNTIYF. The DNA for the CDR3 is TGTGCCAGTATTCTGACAGGGTCAGCTTCAGAGGATGGAAACACCATATATTTT. Full variable domain (missing parts from reference TRBV19 and TRBJ1-3): DGGITQSPKYLFRKEGQNVTLSCEQNLNHDAMYWYRQDPGQGLRLIYYSQIVNDFQKGDIAEGYSVSREKKESFPLTVTSAQKNPTAFYLCASILTGSASEDGNTIYFGEGSWLTVV.

This chain connects TRBV9 to TRBJ2-7; 9 positions agree with TRBD2. Per germline, CDR1 SGDLS and CDR2 YYNGEE. CDR3 length equals 15 residues. Losses at the gene ends were 4 bases for V and 0 bases for J; bases not matched to a gene: 5. The DNA of the CDR3 is TGTGCCAGCAGCACATCTAGCGGGGTCTCCTACGAGCAGTACTTC. Translated: CASSTSSGVSYEQYF. The full variable domain, its missing parts supplied by reference TRBV9 and TRBJ2-7, is DSGVTQTPKHLITATGQRVTLRCSPRSGDLSVYWYQQSLDQGLQFLIQYYNGEERAKGNILERFSAQQFPDLHSELNLSSLELGDSALYFCASSTSSGVSYEQYFGPGTRLTVT.

This clone appeared a few times. The CDR3 sequence is CASSLRGLGTSGAGELFF. CDR3 nucleotides: TGTGCCAGCAGCTTAAGGGGTCTCGGGACTAGCGGAGCCGGGGAGCTGTTTTTT. This chain uses TRBV7-3 with TRBJ2-2, with 11 bases aligning to TRBD2. Germline values: CDR1 SGHTA, CDR2 FQGTGA. Germline trimming cut 1 base from V and 6 bases from J; bases unmatched to any gene: 10. This CDR3 has 18 amino acids. Full variable domain (outside the CDR3, taken from reference TRBV7-3 and TRBJ2-2): GAGVSQTPSNKVTEKGKYVELRCDPISGHTALYWYRQSLGQGPEFLIYFQGTGAADDSGLPNDRFFAVRPEGSVSTLKIQRTERGDSAVYLCASSLRGLGTSGAGELFFGEGSRLTVL.

This clone was detected only a few times. The chain employs TRBV4-2 and TRBJ1-5, with 8 bases identical to TRBD1. The germline V gene encodes CDR1 LGHNA and CDR2 YNFKEQ. The CDR3 loop spans 15 amino acids. V shed 0 bases, J shed 5 bases, and the junction held 3 bases outside the gene matches. CDR3 nucleotide sequence: TGTGCCAGCAGCCAAGAAGGACAGGGTGATCAGCCCCAGCATTTT. This translates into CASSQEGQGDQPQHF.

The chain combines TRBV9 with TRBJ2-3, with D tentatively TRBD2 (6 bases). Germline CDR1 reads SGDLS; CDR2 reads YYNGEE. The length of the CDR3 is 15 residues. Trimming shortened V by 3 bases and J by 8 bases, and 19 bases separated the two germline ends. In nucleotides, the CDR3 is TGTGCCAGCAGCGAATCGCCGACTACAGCGGGTACGCAGTATTTT. Protein sequence: CASSESPTTAGTQYF.

The chain is built from TRBV7-9 and TRBJ2-7; 10 nucleotides align to TRBD2. The V gene end was trimmed by 5 bases and the J gene end by 0 bases; junction bases not matched to a gene: 13. The germline gives CDR1 SEHNR, CDR2 FQNEAQ (reference sequence). This CDR3 contains 18 residues. CDR3 residues: CASSPAMILAGSSYEQYF. CDR3 nucleotide sequence: TGTGCCAGCAGCCCCGCCATGATACTAGCGGGGAGCTCCTACGAGCAGTACTTC.

The J gene is TRBJ2-7, the V gene TRBV5-1; D is perhaps TRBD1 (6 bases). Germline loops: CDR1 SGHRS, CDR2 YFSETQ. The CDR3 is made up of 14 amino acids. Trimming stripped 3 bases from V and 3 bases from J, with 13 bases between. The CDR3 DNA follows: TGCGCCAGCAGCTCACAGACAGGAGTCTACGAGCAGTACTTC. It specifies CASSSQTGVYEQYF.

DNA for the CDR3: TGTGCCAGCAGGGGGACAGGGAGTAGCAATCAGCCCCAGCATTTT. It specifies CASRGTGSSNQPQHF. The V call is TRBV6-5, the J call TRBJ1-5; 9 bases are shared with TRBD1. The CDR3 runs 15 residues. The germline V gene has CDR1 MNHEY and CDR2 SVGAGI. The J segment lost 0 bases and the V segment lost 6 bases, leaving 3 bases of the junction unmatched.

The V and J genes are TRBV19 and TRBJ2-1; 10 bases agree with TRBD2. The J segment lost 4 bases and the V segment lost 9 bases, leaving 9 bases of the junction unmatched. Per the germline V gene, CDR1 is LNHDA and CDR2 is SQIVND (reference sequence). The CDR3 totals 15 residues. The CDR3 loop reads CASPPSGRGYNEQFF. The CDR3 coding sequence is TGTGCCAGCCCCCCGAGCGGGAGGGGTTACAATGAGCAGTTCTTC.

Only a few counts were recorded for this clone. The chain has TRBV19 and TRBJ1-6, with TRBD1 identical over 7 bases. The ends lost 3 bases at V and 9 bases at J; junction bases unmatched: 5. CDR3 length: 14 amino acids. Germline V gene lookup returns CDR1 LNHDA and CDR2 SQIVND (reference sequence). CDR3 loop: CASSMGTEGSPLHF. In DNA, the CDR3 is TGTGCCAGTAGTATGGGGACAGAGGGTTCACCCCTCCACTTT. Full variable domain (rest looked up from reference TRBV19 and TRBJ1-6): DGGITQSPKYLFRKEGQNVTLSCEQNLNHDAMYWYRQDPGQGLRLIYYSQIVNDFQKGDIAEGYSVSREKKESFPLTVTSAQKNPTAFYLCASSMGTEGSPLHFGNGTRLTVT.